Included here is one T cell receptor beta chain sequence, with context. This sample was included in a study of T cell repertoires in cytomegalovirus infection. The CDR3 loop spans 13 amino acids. V lost 5 bases, J lost 10 bases, and 17 bases lay in between. The germline V gene has CDR1 SGHTA and CDR2 FQGTGA. Via MiXCR, TCRdb re-called the reads, giving one row per CDR3 protein. This table has 97,000 or so distinct CDR3 sequences, 15% to 20% appearing once. The genes are TRBV7-3 and TRBJ1-2; D unclear. The TCR comes from a human donor in good health (CMV status not recorded). Some clones in this sample may be carry-over from other donors' samples. Specimen: PBMCs. CDR3 amino acids: CASSLQARRDYTF. CDR3 nucleotide sequence: TGTGCCAGCAGCCTCCAGGCCCGCCGTGACTACACCTTC.